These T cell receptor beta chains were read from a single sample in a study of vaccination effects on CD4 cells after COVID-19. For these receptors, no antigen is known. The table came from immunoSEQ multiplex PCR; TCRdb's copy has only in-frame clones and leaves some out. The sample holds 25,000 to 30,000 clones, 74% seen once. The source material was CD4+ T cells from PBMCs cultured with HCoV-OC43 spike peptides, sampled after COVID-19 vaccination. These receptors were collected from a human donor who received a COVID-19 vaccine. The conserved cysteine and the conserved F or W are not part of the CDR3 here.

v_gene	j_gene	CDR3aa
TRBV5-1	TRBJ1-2	ASSSGQGLVNYGYT
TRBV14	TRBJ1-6	ASKQGSYNSPLH
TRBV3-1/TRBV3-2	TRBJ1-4	ASSQTSQGNEKLF
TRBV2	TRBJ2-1	ASTGTRGGNEQF
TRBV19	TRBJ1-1	ASSIVTNTEAF
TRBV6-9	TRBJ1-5	ASNPGTGEVSNQPQH
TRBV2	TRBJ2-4	ASSRLAGGGQNIQY
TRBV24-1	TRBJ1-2	AIGGEEYGYT
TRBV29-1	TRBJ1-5	SVGTNNQPQH
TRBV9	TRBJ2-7	ASSVGLAVEYEQY
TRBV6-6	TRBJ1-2	ASNTATTNYGYT
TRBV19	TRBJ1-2	ASSSATGTNYGYT
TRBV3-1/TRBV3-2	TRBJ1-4	ASSQGQLLNEKLF
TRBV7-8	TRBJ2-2	ASSPMRRGLGNTGELF
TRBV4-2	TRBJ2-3	ASSQELAGGLLTDTQY
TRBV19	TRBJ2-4	ASSPRGTALAKNIQY
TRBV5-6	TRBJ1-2	ASSSNGRTNYGYT
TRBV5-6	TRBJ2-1	ASSLIMGSSSYNEQF
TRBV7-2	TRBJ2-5	ASTFSVLSAETQY
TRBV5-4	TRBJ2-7	ASSSRRWRFDIQTSYEQY
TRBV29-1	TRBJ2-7	SARPDNTYEQY
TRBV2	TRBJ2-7	ASSEAGAQY
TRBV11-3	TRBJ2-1	ASSLNQANNEQF
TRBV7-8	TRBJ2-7	ASSLDALAVQRLYEQY
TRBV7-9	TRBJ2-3	ASSLGLAGETTDTQY
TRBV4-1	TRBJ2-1	ASSQGLAGPKSSYNEQF
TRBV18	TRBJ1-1	ASSRDKGASNTEAF
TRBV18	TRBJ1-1	ASSSQGAANTEAF
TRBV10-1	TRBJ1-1	ASRHDRGSAEAF
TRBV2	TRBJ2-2	ASNGGGDTGELF
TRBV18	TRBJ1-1	ASSLRTDTEAF
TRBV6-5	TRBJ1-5	ASDKGRGAGQPQH
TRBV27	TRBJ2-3	ASSWGLITDTQY
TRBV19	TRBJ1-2	ASSVSWAPYGYT
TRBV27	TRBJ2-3	ASSDLTSFRLY
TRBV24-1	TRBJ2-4	ATSDPLQSCIQY
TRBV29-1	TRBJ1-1	SVVVQGATEAF
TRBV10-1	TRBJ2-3	ASSEARGGTDTQY
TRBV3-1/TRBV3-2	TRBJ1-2	ASSRPDRGYT
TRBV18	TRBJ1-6	ASSDRVSSYNSPLH